The clone carrying this T cell receptor (beta chain) was found once. The sample comes from a study of OX40 agonist ivuxolimab in advanced cancers. The protocol was immunoSEQ multiplex PCR, while the TCRdb copy is restricted to in-frame clones and leaves out a portion. This sample has just over 45,000 clones, with just under 95% found just once. Per the germline V gene, CDR1 is SGHDN and CDR2 is FVKESK. This CDR3 is 14 amino acids long. Trimming took off 8 bases at V and 3 bases at J, with 14 bases between the two ends. The TCR originated in an adult with an advanced solid tumor such as melanoma, head and neck, liver or kidney cancer. The chain carries TRBV14 and TRBJ2-4; weak D call: TRBD2 (5 bases). The sequencing here drew on CD4+ or CD8+ T cells sorted from blood, taken in a trial of the OX40 agonist ivuxolimab. The CDR3 is CASLTGKIKNIQYF. CDR3 nucleotides: TGTGCCAGCTTAACCGGGAAGATCAAAAACATTCAGTACTTC. Together with reference TRBV14 and TRBJ2-4, the CDR3 gives the full variable domain: EAGVTQFPSHSVIEKGQTVTLRCDPISGHDNLYWYRRVMGKEIKFLLHFVKESKQDESGMPNNRFLAERTGGTYSTLKVQPAELEDSGVYFCASLTGKIKNIQYFGAGTRLSVL.